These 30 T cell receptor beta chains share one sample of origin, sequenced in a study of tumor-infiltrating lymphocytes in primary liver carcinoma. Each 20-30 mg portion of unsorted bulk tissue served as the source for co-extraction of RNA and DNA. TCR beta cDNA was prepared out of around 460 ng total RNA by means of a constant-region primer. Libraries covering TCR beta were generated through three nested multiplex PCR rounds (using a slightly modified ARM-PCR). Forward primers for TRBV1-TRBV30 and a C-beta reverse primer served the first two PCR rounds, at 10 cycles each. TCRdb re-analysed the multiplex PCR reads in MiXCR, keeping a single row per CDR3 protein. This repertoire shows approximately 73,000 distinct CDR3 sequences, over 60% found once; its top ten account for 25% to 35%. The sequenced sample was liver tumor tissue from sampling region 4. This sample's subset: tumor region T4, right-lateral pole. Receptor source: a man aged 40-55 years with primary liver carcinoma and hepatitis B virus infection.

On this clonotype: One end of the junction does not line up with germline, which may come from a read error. This CDR3 is CASSTSGSTYTEQFF. CDR3 DNA: TGTGCCAGCAGCACGAGCGGGAGCACATACACTGAGCAGTTCTTC. The chain recombines TRBV5-5 with TRBJ2-1, with 8 bases lining up with TRBD2. CDR1 and CDR2 (germline): SGHKS, YYEKEE (reference sequence). CDR3 length: 15 residues.

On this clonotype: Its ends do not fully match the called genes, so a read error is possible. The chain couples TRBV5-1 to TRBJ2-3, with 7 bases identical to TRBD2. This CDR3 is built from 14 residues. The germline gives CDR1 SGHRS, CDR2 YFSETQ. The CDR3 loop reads CSSCLGGDSDMQYF. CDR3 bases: TGCTCCAGCTGCTTGGGAGGGGACTCAGATATGCAGTATTTT. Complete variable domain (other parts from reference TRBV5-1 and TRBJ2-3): KAGVTQTPRYLIKTRGQQVTLSCSPISGHRSVSWYQQTPGQGLQFLFEYFSETQRNKGNFPGRFSGRQFSNSRSEMNVSTLELGDSALYLCSSCLGGDSDMQYFGPGTRLTVL.

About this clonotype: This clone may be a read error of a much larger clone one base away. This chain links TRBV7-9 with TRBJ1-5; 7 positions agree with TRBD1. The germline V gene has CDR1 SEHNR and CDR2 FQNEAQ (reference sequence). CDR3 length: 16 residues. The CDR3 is CASSPLTGERNQSQHF. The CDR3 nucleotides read TGTGCCAGCAGCCCCTTAACAGGGGAGCGTAATCAGTCCCAGCATTTT.

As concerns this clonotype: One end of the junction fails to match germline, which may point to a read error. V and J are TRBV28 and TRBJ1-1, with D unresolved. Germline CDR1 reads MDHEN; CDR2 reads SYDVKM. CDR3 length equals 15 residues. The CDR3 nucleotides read TGTGCCAGCAGTTTGAACACCCGGTACTTCACTGTAGCTTTCTTT. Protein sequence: CASSLNTRYFTVAFF. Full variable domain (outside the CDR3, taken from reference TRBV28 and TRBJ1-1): DVKVTQSSRYLVKRTGEKVFLECVQDMDHENMFWYRQDPGLGLRLIYFSYDVKMKEKGDIPEGYSVSREKKERFSLILESASTNQTSMYLCASSLNTRYFTVAFFGQGTRLTVV.

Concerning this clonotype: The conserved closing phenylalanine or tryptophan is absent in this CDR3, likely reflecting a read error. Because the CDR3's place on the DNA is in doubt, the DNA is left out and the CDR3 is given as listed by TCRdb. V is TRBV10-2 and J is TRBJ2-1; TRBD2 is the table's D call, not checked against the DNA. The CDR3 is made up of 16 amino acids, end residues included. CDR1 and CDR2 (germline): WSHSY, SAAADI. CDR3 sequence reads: CASIGPSQKSYNEQLI.

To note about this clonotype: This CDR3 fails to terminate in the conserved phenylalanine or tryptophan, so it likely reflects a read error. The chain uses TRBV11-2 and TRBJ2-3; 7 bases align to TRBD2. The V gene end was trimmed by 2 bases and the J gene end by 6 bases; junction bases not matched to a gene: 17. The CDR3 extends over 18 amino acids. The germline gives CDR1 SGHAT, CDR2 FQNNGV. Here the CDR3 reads CASSLTTSVRAGRDTQYS. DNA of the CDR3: TGTGCCAGCAGCTTAACTACTAGCGTGAGGGCGGGGCGTGATACGCAGTATTCT.

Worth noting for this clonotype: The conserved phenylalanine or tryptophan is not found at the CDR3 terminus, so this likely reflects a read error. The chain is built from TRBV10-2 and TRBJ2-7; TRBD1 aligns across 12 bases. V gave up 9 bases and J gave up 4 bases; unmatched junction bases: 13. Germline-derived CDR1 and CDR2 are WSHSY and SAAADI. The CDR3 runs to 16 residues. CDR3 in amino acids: CASLPGQGAKRYEQYL. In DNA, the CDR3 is TGCGCCAGTTTGCCGGGACAGGGGGCTAAGAGGTACGAGCAGTACCTC.

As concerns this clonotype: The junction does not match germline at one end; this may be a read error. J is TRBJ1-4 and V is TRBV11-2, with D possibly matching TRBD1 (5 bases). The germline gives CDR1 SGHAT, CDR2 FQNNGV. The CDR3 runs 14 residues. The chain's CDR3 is CASSLEVRDEKLFF. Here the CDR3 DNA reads TGTGCCAGTAGCTTAGAGGTCAGGGACGAAAAACTGTTTTTT.

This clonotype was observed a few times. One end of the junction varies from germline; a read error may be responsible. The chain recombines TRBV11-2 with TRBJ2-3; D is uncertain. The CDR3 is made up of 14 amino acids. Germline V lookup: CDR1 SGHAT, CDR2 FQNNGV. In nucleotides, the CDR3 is TGTGCCAGCAGCTTAGATCGCCCCCCAGATACGCGGTGTTTT. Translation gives CASSLDRPPDTRCF.

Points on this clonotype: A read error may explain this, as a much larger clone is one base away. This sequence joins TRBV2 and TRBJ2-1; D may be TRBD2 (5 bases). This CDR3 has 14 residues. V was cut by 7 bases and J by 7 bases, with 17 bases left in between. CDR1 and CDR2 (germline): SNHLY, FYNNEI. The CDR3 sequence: CASNGGDSKNEQFF. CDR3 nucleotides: TGTGCCAGCAATGGAGGAGACTCGAAGAATGAGCAGTTCTTC.

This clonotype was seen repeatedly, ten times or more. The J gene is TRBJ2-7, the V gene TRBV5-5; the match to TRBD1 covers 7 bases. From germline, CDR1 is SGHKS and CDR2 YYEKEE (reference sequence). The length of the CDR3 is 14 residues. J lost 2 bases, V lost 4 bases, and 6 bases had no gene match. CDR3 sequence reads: CASSITGTAYEQYF. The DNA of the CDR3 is TGTGCCAGCAGCATAACCGGGACAGCCTACGAGCAGTACTTC.

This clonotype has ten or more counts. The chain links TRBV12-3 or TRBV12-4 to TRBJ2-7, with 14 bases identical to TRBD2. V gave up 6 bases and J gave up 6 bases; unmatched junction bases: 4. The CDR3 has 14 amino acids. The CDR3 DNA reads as TGTGCCAGCAGCTCGACTAGCGGGAGGGTCGAGCAGTACTTC. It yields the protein CASSSTSGRVEQYF.

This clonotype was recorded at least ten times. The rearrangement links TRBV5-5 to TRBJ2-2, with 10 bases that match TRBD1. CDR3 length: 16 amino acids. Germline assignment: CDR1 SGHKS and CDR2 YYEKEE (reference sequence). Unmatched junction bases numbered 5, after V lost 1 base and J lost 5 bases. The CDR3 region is CASSLRQGAGTGELFF. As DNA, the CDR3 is TGTGCCAGCAGCTTGAGACAGGGGGCCGGGACCGGGGAGCTGTTTTTT.

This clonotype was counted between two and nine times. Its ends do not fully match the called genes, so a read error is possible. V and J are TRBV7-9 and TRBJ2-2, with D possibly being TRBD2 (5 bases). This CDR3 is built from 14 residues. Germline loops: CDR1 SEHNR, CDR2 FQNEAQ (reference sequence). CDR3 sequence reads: CASSLVIQTGELLF. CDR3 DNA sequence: TGTGCCAGCAGCTTAGTCATTCAGACCGGGGAGCTGTTATTT.

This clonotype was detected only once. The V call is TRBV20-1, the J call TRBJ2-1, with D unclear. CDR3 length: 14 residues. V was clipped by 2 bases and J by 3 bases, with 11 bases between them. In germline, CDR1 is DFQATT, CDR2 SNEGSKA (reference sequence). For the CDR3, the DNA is TGCAGTGCTAGACGTCTCTTGGGCTACAATGAGCAGTTCTTC. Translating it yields CSARRLLGYNEQFF.

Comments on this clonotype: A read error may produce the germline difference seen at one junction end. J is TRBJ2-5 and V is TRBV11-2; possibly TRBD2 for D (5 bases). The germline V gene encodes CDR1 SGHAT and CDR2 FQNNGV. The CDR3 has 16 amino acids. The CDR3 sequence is CANRFQDSAHQETQNF. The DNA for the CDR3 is TGTGCCAACAGATTCCAGGACTCGGCCCACCAAGAGACCCAGAACTTC.

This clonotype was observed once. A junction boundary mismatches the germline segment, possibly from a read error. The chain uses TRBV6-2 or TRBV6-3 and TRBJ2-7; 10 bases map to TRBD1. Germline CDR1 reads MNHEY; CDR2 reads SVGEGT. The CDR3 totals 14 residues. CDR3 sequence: CASRARDRGDVQYF. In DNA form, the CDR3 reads TGTGCTAGCAGAGCCCGGGACAGGGGAGACGTGCAGTACTTC.

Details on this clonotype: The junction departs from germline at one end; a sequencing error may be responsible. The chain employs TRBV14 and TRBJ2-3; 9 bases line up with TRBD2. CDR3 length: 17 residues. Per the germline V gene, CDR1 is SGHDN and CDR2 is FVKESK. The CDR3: CTSSPDVAGVSTDTRYF. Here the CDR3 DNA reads TGTACCAGCAGCCCAGATGTAGCGGGAGTGAGTACAGATACGCGGTATTTT.

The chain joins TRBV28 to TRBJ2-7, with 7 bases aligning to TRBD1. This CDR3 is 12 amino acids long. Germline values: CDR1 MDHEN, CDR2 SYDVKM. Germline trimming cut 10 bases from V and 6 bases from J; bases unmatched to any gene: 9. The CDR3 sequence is CATSQAGGEQYF. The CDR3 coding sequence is TGTGCCACCTCTCAGGCAGGGGGCGAGCAGTACTTC.

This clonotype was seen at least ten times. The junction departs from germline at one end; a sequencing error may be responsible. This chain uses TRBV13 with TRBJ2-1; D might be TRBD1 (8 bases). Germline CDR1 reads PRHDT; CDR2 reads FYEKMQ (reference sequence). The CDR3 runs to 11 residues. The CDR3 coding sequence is TGTGCCAGCAGCTTAGGACAGGGGGGGACCTTC. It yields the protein CASSLGQGGTF.

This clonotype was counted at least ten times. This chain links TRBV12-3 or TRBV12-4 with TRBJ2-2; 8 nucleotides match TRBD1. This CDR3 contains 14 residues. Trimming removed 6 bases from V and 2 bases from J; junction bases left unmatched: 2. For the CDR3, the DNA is TGTGCCAGCAGGGACAGGGTTAACACCGGGGAGCTGTTTTTT. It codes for CASRDRVNTGELFF.

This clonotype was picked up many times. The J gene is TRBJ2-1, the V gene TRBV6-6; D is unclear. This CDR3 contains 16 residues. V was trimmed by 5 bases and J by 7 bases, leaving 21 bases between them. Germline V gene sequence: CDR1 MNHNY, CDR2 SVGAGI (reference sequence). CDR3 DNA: TGTGCCAGCAGTCTTACTCGCCGACATCCAGGAAATGAGCAGTTCTTC. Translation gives CASSLTRRHPGNEQFF.

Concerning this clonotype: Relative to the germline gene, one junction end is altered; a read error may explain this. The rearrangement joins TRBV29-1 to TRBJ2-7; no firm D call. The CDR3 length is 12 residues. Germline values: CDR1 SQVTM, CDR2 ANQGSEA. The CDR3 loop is CGVIGFSYEQYF. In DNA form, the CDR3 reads TGCGGCGTCATCGGGTTTTCCTACGAGCAATACTTC.

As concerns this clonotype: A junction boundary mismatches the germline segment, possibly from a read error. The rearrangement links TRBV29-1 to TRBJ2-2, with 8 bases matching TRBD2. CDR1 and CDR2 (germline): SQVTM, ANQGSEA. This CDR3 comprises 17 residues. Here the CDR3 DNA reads TGCAGCGTTGAAGATCTTCCGGGAGGGCGGGGCATCGGGGAGCTGTTTTTC. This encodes CSVEDLPGGRGIGELFF.

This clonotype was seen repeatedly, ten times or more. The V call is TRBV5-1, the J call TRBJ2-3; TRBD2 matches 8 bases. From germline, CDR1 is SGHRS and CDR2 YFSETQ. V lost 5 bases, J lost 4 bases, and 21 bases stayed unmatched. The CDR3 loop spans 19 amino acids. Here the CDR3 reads CASSFGSLAGSLSADTQYF. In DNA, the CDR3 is TGCGCCAGCAGTTTTGGAAGTTTAGCGGGAAGTCTTTCTGCAGATACGCAGTATTTT.

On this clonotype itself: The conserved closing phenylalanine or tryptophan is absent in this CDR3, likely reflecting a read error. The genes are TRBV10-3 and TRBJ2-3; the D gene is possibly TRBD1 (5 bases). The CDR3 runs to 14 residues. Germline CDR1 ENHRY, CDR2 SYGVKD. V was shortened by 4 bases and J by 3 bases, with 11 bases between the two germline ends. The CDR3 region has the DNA TGTGCCATCAGTGGGGGCGCATGTACAGATACGCAGTATCTT. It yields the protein CAISGGACTDTQYL.

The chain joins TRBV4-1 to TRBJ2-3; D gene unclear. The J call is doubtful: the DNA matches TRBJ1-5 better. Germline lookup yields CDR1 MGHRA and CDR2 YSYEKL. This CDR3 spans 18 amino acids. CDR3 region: CASNHPPQGSPAYGTQHF. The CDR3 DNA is TGCGCCAGCAACCATCCCCCCCAAGGTTCCCCGGCCTACGGTACGCAGCATTTT.

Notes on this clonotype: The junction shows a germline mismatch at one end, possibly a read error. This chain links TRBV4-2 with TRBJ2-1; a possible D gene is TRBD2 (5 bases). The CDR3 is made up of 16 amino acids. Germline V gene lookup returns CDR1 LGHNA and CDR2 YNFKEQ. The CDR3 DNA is TGTGCCAGGAGCCCGACTAACGGGATCTCCCACAATGAGCAGTTCTTC. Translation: CARSPTNGISHNEQFF.

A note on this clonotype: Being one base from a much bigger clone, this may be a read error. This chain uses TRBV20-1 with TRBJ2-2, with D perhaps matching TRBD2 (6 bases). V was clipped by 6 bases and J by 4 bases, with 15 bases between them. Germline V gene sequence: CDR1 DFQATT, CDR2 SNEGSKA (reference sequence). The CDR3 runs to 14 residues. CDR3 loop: CSAWDGGSTGELFF. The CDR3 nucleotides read TGCAGTGCCTGGGACGGGGGAAGCACCGGGGAGCTGTTTTTT.

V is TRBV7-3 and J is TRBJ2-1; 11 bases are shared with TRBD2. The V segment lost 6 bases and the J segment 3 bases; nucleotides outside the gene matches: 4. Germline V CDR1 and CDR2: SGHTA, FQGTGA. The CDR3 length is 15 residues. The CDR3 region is CASRTSGTDYNEQFF. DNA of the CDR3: TGTGCCAGCAGGACTAGCGGGACGGACTACAATGAGCAGTTCTTC.